This TCR beta chain comes out of a study of T cell responses to AZD1222 COVID-19 vaccine. Looking at the study overall: Second doses that came at about 4 or about 12 weeks were put together. Notes on the study in general: The breadth and depth of Spike-specific TCRs increased once two AZD1222 doses had been given. Spike regions recognized by vaccine-associated CD4 TCRs spanned the protein, led by 160-218 and 743-854.

Generated by immunoSEQ multiplex PCR, the TCRdb table keeps only in-frame clones and is missing some. Seen here are about 110,000 clones, roughly 88% observed once, and the top ten hold under 3%. Notes on this clone: Its antigen is unknown.

CDR1 MDHEN and CDR2 SYDVKM come from the germline V gene. The V and J ends lost 3 bases and 0 bases respectively, with 10 bases between them. This CDR3 spans 15 amino acids. This clonotype was sampled from an adult in good health. Sample: peripheral blood, taken on day 0 of AZD1222 vaccination. The chain is built from TRBV28 and TRBJ2-3, with D maybe TRBD1 (5 bases). CDR3 loop: CASSFPRASTDTQYF. DNA for the CDR3: TGTGCCAGCAGTTTTCCCAGGGCAAGCACAGATACGCAGTATTTT.